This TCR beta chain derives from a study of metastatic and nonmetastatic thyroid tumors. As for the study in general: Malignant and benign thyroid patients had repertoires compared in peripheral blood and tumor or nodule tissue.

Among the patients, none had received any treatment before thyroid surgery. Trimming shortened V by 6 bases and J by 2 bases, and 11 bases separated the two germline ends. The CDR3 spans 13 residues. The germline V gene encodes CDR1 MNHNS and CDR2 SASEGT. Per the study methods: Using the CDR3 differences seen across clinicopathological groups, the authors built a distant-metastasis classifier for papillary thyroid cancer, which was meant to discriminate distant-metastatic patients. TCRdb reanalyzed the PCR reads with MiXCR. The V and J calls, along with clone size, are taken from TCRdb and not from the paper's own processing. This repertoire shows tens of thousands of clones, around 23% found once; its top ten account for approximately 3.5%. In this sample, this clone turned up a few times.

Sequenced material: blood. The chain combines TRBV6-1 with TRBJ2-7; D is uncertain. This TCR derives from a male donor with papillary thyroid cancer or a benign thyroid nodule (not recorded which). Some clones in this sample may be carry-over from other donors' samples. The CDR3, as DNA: TGTGCCAGCAGCGCGGCGCAGACCTACGAGCAGTACTTC. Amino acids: CASSAAQTYEQYF.